This T cell receptor (beta chain) comes out of a study of somatic mutations in cytotoxic T cells in rheumatoid arthritis. Findings of the study overall: In the expanded CD8+ clones, the antigen targets remained unknown.

CDR3 length: 11 amino acids. V shed 10 bases and J shed 12 bases, with 18 bases lying between them. Germline CDR1 and CDR2: LNHDA and SQIVND (reference sequence). The method was immunoSEQ multiplex PCR; TCRdb's version includes in-frame clones alone and lacks a portion of them. The repertoire holds around 15,000 clones, with about four fifths as singletons. To note about this clone: The antigen is not known.

The rearrangement links TRBV19 to TRBJ2-5, with D perhaps given as TRBD1 or TRBD2 (5 bases each). Sequencing was done on a sample of CD8+ T cells sorted from blood. The receptor was isolated from an adult with rheumatoid arthritis. CDR3 DNA: TGTGCCACCGCCGACGGGGCCCTAAAGTACTTC. Translated: CATADGALKYF.